The subject of this entry is one T cell receptor beta chain. Antigen specificity is unknown. These data are taken from a study of shared clonotypes between healthy human individuals. Study results and limitations: Generation of non-shared clonotypes was less probable than generation of clonotypes shared by all four donors. Several donors shared about 5% of their naive CD4 clonotypes.

Sequencing used immunoSEQ multiplex PCR; TCRdb keeps in-frame clones, though not all of them. Seen here are hundreds of thousands of clones, 92% observed once, and the top ten hold roughly 22%. Looked up from germline, CDR1 is MDHEN and CDR2 is SYDVKM. This CDR3 is 15 amino acids long. The V and J ends lost 6 bases and 0 bases respectively, with 14 bases between them. Naivety among CD8 cells was defined by CD45RO negativity and positive CCR7 selection, thereby excluding terminally differentiated effector memory CD45RA+ cells. The sample consisted of naive CD8+ T cells sorted from blood. This rearrangement joins TRBV28 to TRBJ1-1; a weak D match, TRBD1 (5 bases). This TCR derives from a young man in good health. CDR3 loop: CASRIREGMNTEAFF. CDR3 DNA: TGTGCCAGCAGAATCAGGGAGGGAATGAACACTGAAGCTTTCTTT. The variable domain in full, completed from reference TRBV28 and TRBJ1-1, reads DVKVTQSSRYLVKRTGEKVFLECVQDMDHENMFWYRQDPGLGLRLIYFSYDVKMKEKGDIPEGYSVSREKKERFSLILESASTNQTSMYLCASRIREGMNTEAFFGQGTRLTVV.